This T cell receptor (beta chain) is from a study of blood T cell repertoires in COVID-19. Study-level background: Sources were T cells, B-cell-depleted T cells, or PBMCs; the material itself was cDNA or gDNA.

The participants were between roughly 18 and 90 years old and came from about two dozen US areas. J was trimmed by 8 bases and V by 6 bases; bases with no gene match: 9. The CDR3 contains 13 residues. CDR1 is MDHEN and CDR2 is SYDVKM in the germline V gene. Per the original methods: By means of reference gene primer amplification, nucleated cell counts were estimated. The assay was immunoSEQ multiplex PCR, and TCRdb's table has in-frame clones only and misses some. The DNA was the basis for D and trimming; V, J and clone size are from that table. The sample lists about 440,000 clones, about 90% occurring once. There are a few counts of this clone.

The J gene is TRBJ1-2, the V gene TRBV28; the match to TRBD1 covers 7 bases. The sequence came from a man aged 18 to 35 who had recovered from COVID-19. The sample was PBMCs or T cells enriched from blood (not recorded which). Here the CDR3 DNA reads TGTGCCAGCAGGGAAGGGACAGCCGGAGGCTACACCTTC. Encoded protein: CASREGTAGGYTF.